These T cell receptor beta chains were read from a single sample in a study of blood T cells in healthy people across ages. TCRdb redid the calling of the 5' RACE reads with MiXCR, one entry per CDR3 protein. The table records about 670,000 distinct CDR3 sequences, over 40% of them present only once. Sample: blood. The receptors here all came from a woman older than 75 in good health. Both conserved end residues are part of each CDR3. A D gene is named only where the DNA matches it firmly. Size is omitted from some rows. Given values are once, few, many or a class for expanded clones.

J,D,V,size,CDR3,DNA
TRBJ2-2,TRBD1,TRBV20-1,-,CSARDRGQGNTGELFF,TGCAGTGCTAGAGATCGTGGACAGGGAAACACCGGGGAGCTGTTTTTT
TRBJ2-7,TRBD2,TRBV7-9,-,CASSLPSRTSGRGYEQYF,TGTGCCAGCAGCTTACCATCGAGGACTAGCGGGAGAGGCTACGAGCAGTACTTC
TRBJ2-3,-,TRBV12-3/TRBV12-4,many,CASSLEGSPQYF,TGTGCCAGCAGTTTAGAGGGCTCTCCCCAGTATTTT
TRBJ2-1,-,TRBV7-2,-,CASSLDPLAHNEQFF,TGTGCCAGCAGCTTAGACCCCCTAGCACATAATGAGCAGTTCTTC
TRBJ2-1,TRBD1,TRBV9,-,CASSASGTEYNEQFF,TGTGCCAGCAGCGCCTCCGGGACAGAATACAATGAGCAGTTCTTC
TRBJ2-3,-,TRBV7-2,-,CASSLGGGHELDTQYF,TGTGCCAGCAGCTTAGGTGGGGGACACGAACTGGATACGCAGTATTTT
TRBJ1-2,-,TRBV20-1,many,CSARSGLTYGYTF,TGCAGTGCTCGATCGGGACTGACCTATGGCTACACCTTC
TRBJ1-6,-,TRBV28,-,CASSSEPSPLHF,TGTGCCAGCAGTTCCGAACCTTCACCCCTCCACTTT
TRBJ2-1,TRBD1,TRBV10-3,many,CAITGTGVNNEQFF,TGTGCCATCACTGGGACAGGGGTTAACAATGAGCAGTTCTTC
TRBJ2-5,-,TRBV27,few,CASSLPQGTQYF,TGTGCCAGCAGCCTACCTCAGGGGACCCAGTACTTC
TRBJ1-1,-,TRBV2,few,CASSEVIPAAFF,TGTGCCAGCAGTGAAGTCATCCCGGCAGCTTTCTTT
TRBJ2-7,-,TRBV6-2/TRBV6-3,many,CASSYGLSSGEQYF,TGTGCCAGCAGTTACGGGCTCTCTTCGGGCGAGCAGTACTTC
TRBJ1-2,-,TRBV12-3/TRBV12-4,-,CASSPRVRLKPYGYTF,TGTGCCAGCAGCCCTCGCGTCCGGTTAAAACCCTATGGCTACACCTTC
TRBJ2-7,-,TRBV5-6,-,CASRARGDYEQYF,TGTGCCAGCAGAGCGAGGGGGGACTACGAGCAGTACTTC
TRBJ1-1,-,TRBV7-9,few,CASSWGADTEAFF,TGTGCCAGCAGCTGGGGGGCGGACACTGAAGCTTTCTTT
TRBJ2-3,-,TRBV20-1,-,CSAPGRAGSRGRPDTQYF,TGCAGTGCCCCAGGTCGGGCAGGAAGTCGAGGGCGGCCAGATACGCAGTATTTT
TRBJ1-2,-,TRBV7-2,many,CASSLLQGGGYGYTF,TGTGCCAGCAGCCTCTTACAGGGAGGCGGCTATGGCTACACCTTC
TRBJ2-1,TRBD1,TRBV5-1,-,CASSLIQGPYNEQFF,TGCGCCAGCAGCTTAATACAGGGGCCTTACAATGAGCAGTTCTTC
TRBJ1-2,TRBD1,TRBV27,few,CASRSTGRDYGYTF,TGTGCCAGCAGGTCGACAGGGCGCGACTATGGCTACACCTTC
TRBJ2-7,-,TRBV14,-,CASSQEQRPYEQYF,TGTGCCAGCAGCCAAGAGCAAAGACCCTACGAGCAGTACTTC
TRBJ2-1,-,TRBV5-4,many,CASSPAGGFDEQFF,TGTGCCAGCAGCCCCGCAGGTGGATTTGATGAGCAGTTCTTC
TRBJ1-2,-,TRBV20-1,-,CSAREQPGYTF,TGCAGTGCTAGGGAACAGCCCGGCTACACCTTC
TRBJ2-1,TRBD2,TRBV4-1,-,CASGQDPRTSGGGSGYNEQFF,TGCGCCAGCGGCCAAGACCCCCGGACTAGCGGAGGAGGAAGTGGGTACAATGAGCAGTTCTTC
TRBJ2-5,TRBD1,TRBV5-5,many,CASSWGQGEETQYF,TGTGCCAGCAGCTGGGGACAGGGGGAAGAGACCCAGTACTTC
TRBJ1-2,TRBD1,TRBV29-1,-,CSVGAGTGGGGYTF,TGCAGCGTGGGAGCCGGGACAGGGGGAGGTGGCTACACCTTC
TRBJ2-5,TRBD2,TRBV20-1,few,CSARDLPAGFQETQYF,TGCAGTGCTAGAGATCTGCCAGCGGGGTTCCAAGAGACCCAGTACTTC
TRBJ1-2,-,TRBV29-1,once,CSVKSGAYGYTF,TGCAGCGTTAAGTCAGGGGCCTATGGCTACACCTTC
TRBJ2-2,-,TRBV6-5,many,CASSYSISPAAGNTGELFF,TGTGCCAGCAGTTACTCGATATCGCCGGCAGCCGGTAACACCGGGGAGCTGTTTTTT
TRBJ2-7,-,TRBV7-2,-,CASSLRRTYEQYF,TGTGCCAGCAGCTTACGCCGTACCTACGAGCAGTACTTC
TRBJ1-2,-,TRBV30,-,CAWRVQASNYGYTF,TGTGCCTGGAGGGTACAGGCTTCTAACTATGGCTACACCTTC
TRBJ2-1,-,TRBV2,-,CASSEGMNNEQFF,TGTGCCAGCAGTGAAGGGATGAACAATGAGCAGTTCTTC
TRBJ2-3,TRBD2,TRBV11-2,-,CASSLGTSGKNTDTQYF,TGTGCCAGCAGCTTAGGGACTAGCGGGAAAAACACAGATACGCAGTATTTT
TRBJ1-1,-,TRBV27,many,CASSRGITLTEAFF,TGTGCCAGCAGTAGAGGGATTACGCTGACTGAAGCTTTCTTT
TRBJ1-5,-,TRBV12-3/TRBV12-4,-,CASSLVRGNRDQPQHF,TGTGCCAGCAGTTTGGTAAGGGGAAACCGTGATCAGCCCCAGCATTTT
TRBJ1-4,-,TRBV9,-,CASSVGGLTNEKLFF,TGTGCCAGCAGCGTAGGTGGGCTCACTAATGAAAAACTGTTTTTT
TRBJ2-1,TRBD1,TRBV6-6,many,CASRYRGQFHEQFF,TGTGCCAGCCGATACAGGGGCCAGTTCCATGAGCAGTTCTTC
TRBJ2-5,-,TRBV28,many,CASGFGVETQYF,TGTGCCAGCGGCTTTGGGGTGGAGACCCAGTACTTC
TRBJ1-5,-,TRBV28,-,CASSLRELGNQPQHF,TGTGCCAGCAGTTTAAGGGAACTGGGCAATCAGCCCCAGCATTTT
TRBJ2-1,-,TRBV12-3/TRBV12-4,-,CASRPQGPYDEQFF,TGTGCCAGCAGACCCCAAGGACCGTACGATGAGCAGTTCTTC
TRBJ2-7,-,TRBV29-1,many,CSAGTEQYF,TGCAGCGCCGGGACTGAGCAGTACTTC
TRBJ1-4,TRBD1,TRBV6-6,few,CASRIQGASQLFF,TGTGCCAGCAGAATACAGGGGGCAAGCCAACTGTTTTTT
TRBJ2-3,TRBD2,TRBV3-1,many,CASSPWEAGRTDTQYF,TGTGCCAGCAGCCCCTGGGAAGCGGGGCGCACAGATACGCAGTATTTT
TRBJ2-7,TRBD1,TRBV27,-,CTSSPKPGTGYEQYF,TGTACCAGCAGTCCAAAGCCCGGGACAGGGTACGAGCAGTACTTC
TRBJ2-1,TRBD2,TRBV7-2,-,CASRIWGLAGAGEQFF,TGTGCCAGCAGGATCTGGGGGCTAGCGGGAGCGGGTGAGCAGTTCTTC
TRBJ2-1,-,TRBV5-1,-,CASSSSGGTVLDEQFF,TGCGCCAGCAGCTCGTCTGGAGGGACGGTATTGGATGAGCAGTTCTTC
TRBJ1-2,-,TRBV25-1,-,CASSEGQKYGYTF,TGTGCCAGCAGTGAGGGACAAAAATATGGCTACACCTTC
TRBJ2-2,TRBD1,TRBV5-6,few,CASSLGTGSGELFF,TGTGCCAGCAGCTTGGGGACAGGGAGCGGGGAGCTGTTTTTT
TRBJ2-3,TRBD2,TRBV29-1,many,CSVSQQRLAGVGDTQYF,TGCAGCGTTAGCCAACAGCGACTAGCGGGAGTTGGAGATACGCAGTATTTT
TRBJ1-3,-,TRBV12-3/TRBV12-4,-,CASRELGNTIYF,TGTGCCAGCAGGGAGTTGGGAAACACCATATATTTT
TRBJ2-5,-,TRBV5-1,-,CASSFGEGGRLGETQYF,TGCGCCAGCTCCTTTGGGGAAGGGGGGCGCCTCGGAGAGACCCAGTACTTC
TRBJ2-1,-,TRBV7-2,many,CASSLEMASSYNEQFF,TGTGCCAGCAGCTTAGAGATGGCGAGCTCCTACAATGAGCAGTTCTTC
TRBJ2-5,-,TRBV20-1,-,CSANDGSQETQYF,TGCAGTGCTAACGATGGCTCCCAAGAGACCCAGTACTTC
TRBJ2-5,-,TRBV6-1,many,CASTPQEILKETQYF,TGTGCCAGCACCCCTCAGGAGATTTTAAAAGAGACCCAGTACTTC
TRBJ2-4,-,TRBV5-1,-,CASSLASLSGDIQYF,TGCGCCAGCAGCCTCGCCTCCCTTTCTGGGGACATTCAGTACTTC
TRBJ2-7,-,TRBV9,-,CASSVGDVPTYEQYF,TGTGCCAGCAGCGTAGGGGACGTCCCTACCTACGAGCAGTACTTC
TRBJ1-2,-,TRBV29-1,many,CSATGGVHGYTF,TGCAGCGCTACAGGAGGAGTTCATGGCTACACCTTC
TRBJ2-3,-,TRBV29-1,many,CSVESGQLSTDTQYF,TGCAGCGTTGAAAGTGGGCAACTTAGCACAGATACGCAGTATTTT
TRBJ2-4,TRBD1,TRBV12-3/TRBV12-4,once,CTCSFGQGANIQYF,TGTACCTGCAGTTTTGGACAGGGGGCGAACATTCAGTACTTC
TRBJ2-7,-,TRBV30,-,CAWSQTYEQYF,TGTGCCTGGAGCCAGACCTACGAGCAGTACTTC